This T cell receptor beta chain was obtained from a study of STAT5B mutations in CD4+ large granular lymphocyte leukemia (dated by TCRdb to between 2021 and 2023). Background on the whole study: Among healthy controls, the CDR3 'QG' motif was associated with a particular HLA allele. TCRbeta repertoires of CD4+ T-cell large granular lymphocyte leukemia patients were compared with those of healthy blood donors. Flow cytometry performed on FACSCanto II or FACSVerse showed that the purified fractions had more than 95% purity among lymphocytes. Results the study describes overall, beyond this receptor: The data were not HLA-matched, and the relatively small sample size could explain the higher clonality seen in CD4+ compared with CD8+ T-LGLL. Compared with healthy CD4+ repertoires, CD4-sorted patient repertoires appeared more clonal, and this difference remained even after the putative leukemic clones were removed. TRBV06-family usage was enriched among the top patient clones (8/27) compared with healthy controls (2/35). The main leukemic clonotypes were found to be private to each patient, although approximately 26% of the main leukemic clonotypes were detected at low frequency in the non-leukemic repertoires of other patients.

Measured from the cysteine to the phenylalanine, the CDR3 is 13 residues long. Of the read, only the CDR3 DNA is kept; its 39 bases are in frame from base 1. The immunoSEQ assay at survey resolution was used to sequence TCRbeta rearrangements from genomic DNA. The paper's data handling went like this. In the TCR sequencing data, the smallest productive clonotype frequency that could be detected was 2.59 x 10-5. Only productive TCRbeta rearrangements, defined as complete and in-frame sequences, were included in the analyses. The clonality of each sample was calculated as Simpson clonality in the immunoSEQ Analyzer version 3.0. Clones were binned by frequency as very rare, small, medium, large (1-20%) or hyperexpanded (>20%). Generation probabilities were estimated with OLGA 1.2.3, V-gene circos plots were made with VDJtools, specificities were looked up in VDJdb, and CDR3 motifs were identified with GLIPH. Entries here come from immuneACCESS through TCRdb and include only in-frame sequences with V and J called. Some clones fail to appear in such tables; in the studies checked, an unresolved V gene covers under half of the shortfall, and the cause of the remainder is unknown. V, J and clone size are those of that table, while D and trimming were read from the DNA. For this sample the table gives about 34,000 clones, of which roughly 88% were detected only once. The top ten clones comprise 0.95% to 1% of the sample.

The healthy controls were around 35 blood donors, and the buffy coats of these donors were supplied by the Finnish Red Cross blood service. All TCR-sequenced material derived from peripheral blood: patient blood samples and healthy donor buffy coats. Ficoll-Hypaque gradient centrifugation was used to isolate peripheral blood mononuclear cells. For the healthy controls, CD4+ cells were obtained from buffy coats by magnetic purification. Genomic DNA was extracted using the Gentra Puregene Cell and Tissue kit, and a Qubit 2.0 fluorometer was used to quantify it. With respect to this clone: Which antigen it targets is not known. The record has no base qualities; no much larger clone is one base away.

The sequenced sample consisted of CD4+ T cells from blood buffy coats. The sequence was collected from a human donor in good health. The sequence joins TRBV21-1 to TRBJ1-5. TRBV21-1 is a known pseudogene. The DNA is TGTGCCAGCAGCAAAACGAGGGATCAGCCCCAGCATTTT. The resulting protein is CASSKTRDQPQHF.